This T cell receptor (beta chain) was retrieved from a study of blood T cells in healthy people across ages (dated by TCRdb to 2013 to 2016). Regarding the complete study: In model experiments, template switching captured roughly one uniquely barcoded TCR beta cDNA molecule for every two T cells. Age-related changes in TCR beta repertoire diversity were measured in the study by deep sequencing normalized with unique cDNA molecular identifiers. The donors were split into four age groups: young (average 16 years), middle-aged (about 40), aged (roughly 60) and long-lived (under 90). Donors of different ages were randomly distributed across sequencing lanes to avoid experimental bias. Using the same blood draw, the study looked at two additional independent replicas of 1 million unique cDNA reads for two donors, one aged 18 to 29 and the other aged 80 or older. The paper as a whole reports these results and caveats: A strong correlation was found between observed TCR beta diversity and the percentage of naive T cells measured by flow cytometry. Because profiling used bulk unsorted PBMCs, naive and antigen-experienced compartments could not be compared conclusively. Estimates of total diversity from one million sequenced T cells were regarded as lower bounds and underestimates. Because the CMV infection status of the donors was unknown, age-related changes in expanded clonotypes may potentially have been confounded. Compared with the aged group, the long-lived group had more naive CD4+ T cells, fewer expanded clones and increased TCR diversity, a pattern suggesting age selection. Observed TCR beta diversity per million T cells fell roughly linearly with age, and a significant reduction was already apparent by age around 40.

Note on this clonotype: What this receptor recognizes is not known. Base qualities were left out, and no much larger clone turns up one base away.

As encoded in the germline V gene, CDR1 is SQVTM while CDR2 is ANQGSEA. The CDR3 contains 14 residues, cysteine and phenylalanine counted. Just the 42-base CDR3 DNA is kept, in frame starting at base 1. The 40 or so donors, aged about 6 to 95 years, were systemically healthy Caucasian individuals from Russia. Each donor gave ten milliliters of peripheral blood, drawn into EDTA-treated Vacutainer tubes. Ficoll-Paque density-gradient centrifugation was used to isolate PBMCs, with at least 6 million per sample. Total RNA, at least 5.5 micrograms per sample, was extracted from PBMCs with Trizol reagent. For every donor, flow cytometry on a PBMC aliquot measured the percentage of naive CD45RAhigh/CD27high T cells. To prepare the library, 5' RACE was applied. The data were produced on an Illumina HiSeq 2500. A second PCR of roughly 6 to 12 cycles was performed with a sample-barcoded 5' primer and a J-beta primer mix. A template-switch 5' adaptor carrying 12 random nucleotides introduced a unique molecular identifier onto each TCR beta cDNA molecule. At least 3 million CDR3-containing paired-end reads were obtained from each sample. The Mint cDNA synthesis kit, primed by a TRBC-specific oligonucleotide, was used to synthesize first-strand cDNA from all RNA. Following uracil-DNA glycosylase treatment, all cDNA underwent a first 18-cycle PCR with the universal primers M1SS and BC2_uni_R. The original methods were these. For normalization, 1 million high-quality reads, each with a distinct molecular identifier, were randomly selected from each sample. Reads sharing molecular identifiers were discarded rather than binned into consensus sequences. MiTCR, run with a Q25 quality threshold and the strictest error-elimination algorithm, handled CDR3 identification, clonotype clustering and error correction. A nonparametric unseen species model using Euler transformation provided a lower-bound estimate of total TCR beta diversity. Using fastp trimming at Q25 and MiXCR clonotype assembly, TCRdb reanalyzed the public sequencing data and kept in-frame beta chains. Every distinct CDR3 protein forms one entry, paired with its most common genes and DNA. V and J calls and clone size were set by TCRdb, not the authors. For this sample there are just over 800,000 distinct CDR3 sequences; approximately 67% appear just once. Around a quarter of the sample rests with the top ten.

The clonotype was recovered from a man younger than 40 in good health. The sample consisted of blood. Recombination linked TRBV29-1 to TRBJ2-1, with a tentative D gene TRBD2 over 6 matching bases. Here is the DNA: TGCACCGTACCCCCGGGGGATTTGTACAATGAGCAGTTCTTC. Its protein reads: CTVPPGDLYNEQFF.